This T cell receptor (beta chain) was captured by sequencing in a study of monozygotic twins with cystic fibrosis (dated by TCRdb to 2020 to 2022). Describing the broader study: Barcoded libraries were made from three micrograms of fragmented DNA using about 14 PCR cycles. To gauge how much genetics shapes V and J gene usage, the researchers compared TCR beta repertoires both within and across 16 monozygotic twin pairs who have cystic fibrosis. The cohort included ten female and six male twin pairs, mostly children and adolescents, aged 2.0 to 36.4 years with a median of 9.1 years. On the day blood was drawn, the twins' weight-for-height and FEVPerc (FEV1 disease centile) were ranked against those of the 950 to 1,200 cohort participants. Data for three of the twin pairs had been reported previously in another context.

Following the manufacturer's instructions, the researchers used the immunoSEQ immune profiling system to amplify TCR beta CDR3 regions via multiplex PCR. Sequencing was performed on an Illumina NextSeq system. The study's processing was this. Sequence data were processed on the immunoSEQ Analyzer platform, and clonality was computed as the square root of Simpson's index of productive rearrangements. Similarity in V and J usage was quantified by Jensen-Shannon distance, and CDR3 generation probabilities were calculated with OLGA. The researchers looked up shared CDR3 sequences in the immuneACCESS database (August 2020) and in VDJdb (December 2020). TCRdb holds this immuneACCESS table with in-frame rearrangements only. Some clones are missing; in checked studies, unresolved V genes explain under half, and the rest has no known cause. The V and J calls and clone size were taken over from that table, and D and trimming were inferred from the DNA. In this sample the table shows about 35,000 clones, approximately 72% of which occur a single time. Around 0.78% of the sample comes from the top ten.

Concerning this clone: Its antigen is currently not known. No much larger clonotype is one base removed from it; base qualities were not supplied.

The twin pairs came from the European Cystic Fibrosis Twin and Sibling Study Cohort, a cohort that recruited patients from roughly 160 CF clinics across 14 European countries. Both zygosity and CFTR genotype were checked in-house, and zygosity was tested with multiplex PCR across nine short tandem repeat loci. Each twin gave a peripheral blood sample, and clinical parameters were documented on that same day of blood sampling. Genomic DNA was isolated from peripheral blood cells with phenol/chloroform and kept in TE buffer at 4 degrees C. The paper's findings and limits, for the study overall: Simpson clonality tended to be low (median approximately 0.0095), which suggests a naive-dominated repertoire, although clonality was higher in the most severely affected patients. In 13 of 16 pairs, V gene usage most closely resembled the co-twin's, and the same held for J usage in 8 of 16 pairs, a pattern suggesting genetic constraints. Sharing of nucleotide-identical clonotypes was significantly greater within monozygotic CF twin pairs than between unrelated CF individuals (P = 0.000026, Mann-Whitney). Only a small cohort was studied, and no association of shared CDR3 numbers with age, concordance or disease severity was found.

Its CDR3 holds 19 amino acids, cysteine through phenylalanine. Just the 57-base CDR3 DNA is kept, in frame starting at base 1. The sequencing sample was made of blood. This TCR was sampled from a girl under 18 with cystic fibrosis. This chain joins TRBV21-1 to TRBJ1-5. TRBV21-1 constitutes a pseudogene. The DNA is TGTGCCAGCAGCGCCCGATCTCCCGGTCAAAAAACTAGCAATCAGCCCCAGCATTTT. It is translated as CASSARSPGQKTSNQPQHF.